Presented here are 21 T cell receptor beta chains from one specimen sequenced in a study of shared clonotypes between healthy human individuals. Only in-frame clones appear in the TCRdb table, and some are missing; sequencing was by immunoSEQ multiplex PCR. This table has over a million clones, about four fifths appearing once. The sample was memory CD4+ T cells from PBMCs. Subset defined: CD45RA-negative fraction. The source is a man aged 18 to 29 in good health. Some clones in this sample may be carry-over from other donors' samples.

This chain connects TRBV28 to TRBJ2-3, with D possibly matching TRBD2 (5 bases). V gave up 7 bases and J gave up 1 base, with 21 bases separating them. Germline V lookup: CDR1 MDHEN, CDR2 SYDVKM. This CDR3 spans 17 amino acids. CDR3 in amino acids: CASTRTLAEDGTDTQYF. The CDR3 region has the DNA TGTGCCAGCACCCGGACCCTGGCGGAGGACGGCACAGATACGCAGTATTTT.

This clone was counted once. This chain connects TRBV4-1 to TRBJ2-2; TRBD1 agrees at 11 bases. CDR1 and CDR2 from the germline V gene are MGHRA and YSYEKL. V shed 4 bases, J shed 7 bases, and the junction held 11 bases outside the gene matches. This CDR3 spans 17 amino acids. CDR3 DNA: TGCGCCAGCAGCCGCGGACAGGGGGCTCGATCGGGCGGGGAGCTGTTTTTT. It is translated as CASSRGQGARSGGELFF.

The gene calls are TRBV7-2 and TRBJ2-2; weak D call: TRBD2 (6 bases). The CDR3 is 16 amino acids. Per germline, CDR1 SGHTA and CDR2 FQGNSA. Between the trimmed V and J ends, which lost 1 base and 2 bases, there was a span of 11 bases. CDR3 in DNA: TGTGCCAGCAGCTTAGTACGGCGGGAAAACACCGGGGAGCTGTTTTTT. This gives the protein CASSLVRRENTGELFF.

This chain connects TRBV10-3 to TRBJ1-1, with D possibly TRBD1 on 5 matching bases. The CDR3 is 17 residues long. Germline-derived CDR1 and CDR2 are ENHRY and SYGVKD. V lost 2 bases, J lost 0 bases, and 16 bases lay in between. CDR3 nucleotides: TGTGCCATCAGTGAGCGGGGACGAGGGCCTCTGAACACTGAAGCTTTCTTT. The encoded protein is CAISERGRGPLNTEAFF.

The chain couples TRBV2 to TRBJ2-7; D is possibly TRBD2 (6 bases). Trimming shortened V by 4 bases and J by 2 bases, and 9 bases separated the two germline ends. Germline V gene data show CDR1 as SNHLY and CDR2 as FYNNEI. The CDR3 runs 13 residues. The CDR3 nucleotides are TGTGCCAGCAGTGTTAGCGGAGCCTACGAGCAGTACTTC. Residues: CASSVSGAYEQYF.

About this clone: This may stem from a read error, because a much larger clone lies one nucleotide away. The CDR3 loop reads CASSKDRAPDTQYF. The CDR3 DNA is TGTGCCAGCAGTAAGGACAGGGCCCCAGATACGCAGTATTTT. V is TRBV2 and J is TRBJ2-3; TRBD1 matches 8 bases. CDR1 SNHLY and CDR2 FYNNEI come from the germline V gene. The CDR3 spans 14 residues. The junction had 5 bases not matched to a gene; V was cut back by 5 bases and J by 4 bases.

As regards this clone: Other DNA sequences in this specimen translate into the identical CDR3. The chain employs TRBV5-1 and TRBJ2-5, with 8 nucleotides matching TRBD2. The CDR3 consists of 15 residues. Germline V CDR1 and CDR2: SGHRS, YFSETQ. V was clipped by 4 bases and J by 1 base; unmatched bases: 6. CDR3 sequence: CASSPGLAAQETQYF. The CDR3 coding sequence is TGCGCCAGCAGCCCCGGACTAGCTGCCCAAGAGACCCAGTACTTC.

In DNA form, the CDR3 reads TGTGCCTGGAGTGCAGGGACTAGCGGGAGTAGGTACGAGCAGTACTTC. It codes for CAWSAGTSGSRYEQYF. J is TRBJ2-7 and V is TRBV30, with TRBD2 matching 14 bases. Germline CDR1 GTSNPN, CDR2 SVGIG (reference sequence). The length of the CDR3 is 16 residues. J gave up 4 bases and V 1 base, and 6 bases lay outside the gene matches.

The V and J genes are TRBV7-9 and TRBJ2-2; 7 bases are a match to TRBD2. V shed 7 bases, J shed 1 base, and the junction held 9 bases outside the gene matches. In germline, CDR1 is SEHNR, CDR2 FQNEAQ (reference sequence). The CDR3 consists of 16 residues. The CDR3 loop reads CASNNHIAGNTGELFF. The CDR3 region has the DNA TGTGCCAGCAACAACCACATAGCGGGGAACACCGGGGAGCTGTTTTTT.

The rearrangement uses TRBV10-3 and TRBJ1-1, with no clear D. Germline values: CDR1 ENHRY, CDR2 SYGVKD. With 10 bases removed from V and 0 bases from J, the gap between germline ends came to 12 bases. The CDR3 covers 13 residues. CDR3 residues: CATRGGLNTEAFF. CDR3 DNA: TGTGCCACCCGGGGTGGGCTGAACACTGAAGCTTTCTTT.

The chain's CDR3 is CASSPSDSYGYTF. The DNA of the CDR3 is TGTGCCAGCAGCCCATCTGACAGTTATGGCTACACCTTC. This chain connects TRBV7-9 to TRBJ1-2; TRBD1 might be the D (5 bases). In germline, CDR1 is SEHNR, CDR2 FQNEAQ (reference sequence). The CDR3 length is 13 residues. V was trimmed by 5 bases and J by 5 bases, leaving 12 bases between them.

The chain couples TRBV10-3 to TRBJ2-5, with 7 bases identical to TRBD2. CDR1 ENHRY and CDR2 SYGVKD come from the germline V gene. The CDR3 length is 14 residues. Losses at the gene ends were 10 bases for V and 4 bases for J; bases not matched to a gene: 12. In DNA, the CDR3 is TGTGCCAGCCGACTCGGCTTAGCGGGAGAGACCCAGTACTTC. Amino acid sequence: CASRLGLAGETQYF.

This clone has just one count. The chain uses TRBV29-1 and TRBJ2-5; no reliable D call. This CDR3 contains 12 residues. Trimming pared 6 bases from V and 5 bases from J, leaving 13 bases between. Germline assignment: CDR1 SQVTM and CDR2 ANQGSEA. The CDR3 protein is CSVDRIRETQYF. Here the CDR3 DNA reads TGCAGCGTCGACCGCATAAGGGAGACCCAGTACTTC.

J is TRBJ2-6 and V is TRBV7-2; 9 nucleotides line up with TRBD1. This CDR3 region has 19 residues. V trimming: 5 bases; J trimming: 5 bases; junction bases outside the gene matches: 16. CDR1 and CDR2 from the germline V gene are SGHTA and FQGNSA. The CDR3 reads CASSPTPGQGPIRANVLTF. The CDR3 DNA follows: TGTGCCAGCAGCCCCACACCGGGACAGGGCCCTATCCGGGCCAACGTCCTGACTTTC. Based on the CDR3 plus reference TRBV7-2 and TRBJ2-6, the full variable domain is GAGVSQSPSNKVTEKGKDVELRCDPISGHTALYWYRQSLGQGLEFLIYFQGNSAPDKSGLPSDRFSAERTGGSVSTLTIQRTQQEDSAVYLCASSPTPGQGPIRANVLTFGAGSRLTVL.

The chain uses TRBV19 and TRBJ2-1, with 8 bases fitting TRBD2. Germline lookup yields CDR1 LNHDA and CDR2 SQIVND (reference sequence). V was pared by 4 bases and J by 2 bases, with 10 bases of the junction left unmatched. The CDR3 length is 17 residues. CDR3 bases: TGTGCCAGTAGTACTCCGCGAGGGCGGGGGGCCTACAATGAGCAGTTCTTC. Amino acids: CASSTPRGRGAYNEQFF.

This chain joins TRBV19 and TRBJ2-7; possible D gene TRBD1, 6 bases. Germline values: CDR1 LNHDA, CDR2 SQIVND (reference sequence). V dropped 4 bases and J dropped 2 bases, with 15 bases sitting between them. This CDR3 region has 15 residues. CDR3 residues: CASSSPGTKAYEQYF. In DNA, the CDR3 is TGTGCCAGTAGTAGTCCGGGGACAAAGGCCTACGAGCAGTACTTC. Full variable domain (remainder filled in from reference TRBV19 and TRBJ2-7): DGGITQSPKYLFRKEGQNVTLSCEQNLNHDAMYWYRQDPGQGLRLIYYSQIVNDFQKGDIAEGYSVSREKKESFPLTVTSAQKNPTAFYLCASSSPGTKAYEQYFGPGTRLTVT.

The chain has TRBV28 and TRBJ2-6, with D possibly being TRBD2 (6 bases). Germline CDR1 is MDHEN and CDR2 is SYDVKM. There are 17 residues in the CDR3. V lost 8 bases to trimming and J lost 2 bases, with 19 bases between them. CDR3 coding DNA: TGTGCCAGCTCTTTTGGGGGGAGGTTAGCTGGGGCCAACGTCCTGACTTTC. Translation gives CASSFGGRLAGANVLTF.

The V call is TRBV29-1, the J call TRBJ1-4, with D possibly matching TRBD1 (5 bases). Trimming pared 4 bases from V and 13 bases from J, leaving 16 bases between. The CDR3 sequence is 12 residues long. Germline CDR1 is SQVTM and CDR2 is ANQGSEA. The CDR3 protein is CSVGSAGVPLFF. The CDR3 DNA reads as TGCAGCGTTGGAAGCGCGGGGGTCCCACTGTTTTTT.

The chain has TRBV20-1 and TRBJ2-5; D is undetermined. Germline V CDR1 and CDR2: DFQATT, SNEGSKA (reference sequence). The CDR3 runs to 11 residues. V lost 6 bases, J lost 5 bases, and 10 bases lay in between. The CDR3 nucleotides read TGCAGTGCGCCGATTCGGGAGACCCAGTACTTC. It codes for CSAPIRETQYF.

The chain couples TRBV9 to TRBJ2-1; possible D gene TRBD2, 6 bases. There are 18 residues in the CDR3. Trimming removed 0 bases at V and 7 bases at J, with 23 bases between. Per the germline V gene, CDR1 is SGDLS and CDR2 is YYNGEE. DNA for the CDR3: TGTGCCAGCAGCGTAGACGGGGACTCTCGCAAAATAGAGAATGAGCAGTTCTTC. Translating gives CASSVDGDSRKIENEQFF.

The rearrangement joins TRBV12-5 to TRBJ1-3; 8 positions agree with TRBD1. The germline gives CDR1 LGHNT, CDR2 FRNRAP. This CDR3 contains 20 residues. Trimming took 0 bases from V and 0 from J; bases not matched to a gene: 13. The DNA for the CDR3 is TGTGCTAGTGGTTTGGTAGCAGGGGGCCACGCCTTATACTCTGGAAACACCATATATTTT. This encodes CASGLVAGGHALYSGNTIYF.